The following is a T cell receptor (beta chain) sequence with its context. V was pared by 3 bases and J by 8 bases, with 16 bases between. This CDR3 comprises 14 residues. Germline lookup yields CDR1 KGHSH and CDR2 LQKENI. Per the authors' pipeline: Reference gene primer amplification yielded estimated nucleated cell counts. Data came from immunoSEQ multiplex PCR; TCRdb stores just in-frame clones and leaves some out. V, J and clone size derive from that table, while D and trimming were established from the DNA sequence. The sample shows some 230,000 clones, around 83% of them seen only once. The data originate from a study of blood T cell repertoires in COVID-19. The wider study: Some COVID-19 samples were acute and others convalescent; all came from the United States, Italy and Spain. Sources were T cells, B-cell-depleted T cells, or PBMCs; the material itself was cDNA or gDNA.

This rearrangement joins TRBV18 to TRBJ1-2, with D unclear. The material sequenced was PBMCs or T cells enriched from blood (not recorded which). The sequence was obtained from a woman aged 40 to 50 with acute COVID-19. CDR3 loop: CASSPTLDGGGYTF. The CDR3 DNA is TGTGCCAGCTCACCGACCCTGGACGGAGGAGGCTACACCTTC.